This TCR beta chain appears in the sequencing data of a study of T cell responses to AZD1222 COVID-19 vaccine. Study outcomes and limitations: Donors skewed white British and female; clonal diversity was possibly underestimated. Epitopes outside B.1.351 and B.1.1.7 mutated regions reportedly drew nearly half of spike TCRs.

As to this clone: Its matching antigen is unknown.

This CDR3 is built from 16 residues. V was shortened by 0 bases and J by 4 bases, with 12 bases between the two germline ends. Germline V lookup: CDR1 MGHRA, CDR2 YSYEKL. Sequencing was performed with immunoSEQ multiplex PCR; in TCRdb, only in-frame clones are kept and a portion is missing. Counted here are about 130,000 clones, approximately 91% occurring once; the ten biggest clones make up around 0.99%. The chain carries TRBV4-1 and TRBJ2-2; D is possibly TRBD2 (6 bases). This sample comprised peripheral blood, obtained 28 days after the second AZD1222 dose. The receptor was derived from an adult who received the AZD1222 COVID-19 vaccine. The CDR3 loop reads CASSQDERGGTGELFF. As DNA, the CDR3 is TGCGCCAGCAGCCAAGACGAAAGGGGAGGCACCGGGGAGCTGTTTTTT.